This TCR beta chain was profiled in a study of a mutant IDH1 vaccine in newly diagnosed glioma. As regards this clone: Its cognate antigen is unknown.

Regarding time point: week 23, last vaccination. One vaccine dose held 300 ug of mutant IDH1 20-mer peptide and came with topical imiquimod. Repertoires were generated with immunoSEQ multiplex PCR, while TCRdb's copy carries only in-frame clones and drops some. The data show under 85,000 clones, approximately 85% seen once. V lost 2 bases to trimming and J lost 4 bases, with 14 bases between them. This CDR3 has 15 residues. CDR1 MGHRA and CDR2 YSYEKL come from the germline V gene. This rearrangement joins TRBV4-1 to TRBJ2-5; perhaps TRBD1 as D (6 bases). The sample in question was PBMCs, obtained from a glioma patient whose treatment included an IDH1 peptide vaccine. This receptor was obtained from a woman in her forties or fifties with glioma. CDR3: CASSQNTGFRETQYF. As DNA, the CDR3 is TGCGCCAGCAGCCAAAATACAGGGTTCCGAGAGACCCAGTACTTC.